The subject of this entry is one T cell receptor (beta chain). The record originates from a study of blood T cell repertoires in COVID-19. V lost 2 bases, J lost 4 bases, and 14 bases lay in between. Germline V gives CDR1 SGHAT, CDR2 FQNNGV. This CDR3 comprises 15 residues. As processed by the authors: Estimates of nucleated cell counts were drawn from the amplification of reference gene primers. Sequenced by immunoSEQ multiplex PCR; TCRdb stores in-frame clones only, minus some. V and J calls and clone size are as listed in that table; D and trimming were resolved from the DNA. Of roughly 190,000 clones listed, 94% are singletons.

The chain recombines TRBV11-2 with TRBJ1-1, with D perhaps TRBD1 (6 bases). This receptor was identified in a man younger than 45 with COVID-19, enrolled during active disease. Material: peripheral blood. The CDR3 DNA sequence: TGTGCCAGCAGCTTAAACACGAGGGGGAGCACTGAAGCTTTCTTT. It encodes CASSLNTRGSTEAFF.